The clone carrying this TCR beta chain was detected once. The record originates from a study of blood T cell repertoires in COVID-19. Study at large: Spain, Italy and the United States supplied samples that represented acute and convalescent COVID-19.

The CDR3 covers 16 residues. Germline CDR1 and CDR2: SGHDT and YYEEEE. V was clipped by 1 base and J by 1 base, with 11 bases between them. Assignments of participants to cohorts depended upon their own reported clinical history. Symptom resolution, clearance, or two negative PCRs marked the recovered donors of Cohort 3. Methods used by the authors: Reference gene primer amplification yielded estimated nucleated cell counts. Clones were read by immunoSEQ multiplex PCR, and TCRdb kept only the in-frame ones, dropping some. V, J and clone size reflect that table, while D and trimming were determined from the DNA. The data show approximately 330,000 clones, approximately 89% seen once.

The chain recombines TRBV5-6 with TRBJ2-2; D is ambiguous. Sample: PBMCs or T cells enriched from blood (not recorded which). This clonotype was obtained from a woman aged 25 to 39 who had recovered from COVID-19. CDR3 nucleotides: TGTGCCAGCAGCTTGAAATTTCTTAAGAACACCGGGGAGCTGTTTTTT. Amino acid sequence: CASSLKFLKNTGELFF.